This TCR beta chain was captured in a study of Ad26.COV2.S vaccination and SARS-CoV-2 variants. Study overall: Enrollment placed the donor in the COV1001 Ad26.COV2.S trial arm. Participants got Ad26.COV2.S intramuscularly, once or twice 56 days apart. Overall study results and limits: Similar non-spike TCR breadth was observed in recipients of vaccine and of placebo. Ad26.COV2.S recipients had broader spike-specific TCRs (P = 0.0014).

The protocol was immunoSEQ multiplex PCR, while the TCRdb copy is restricted to in-frame clones and leaves out a portion. The data contain about 680,000 clones, around 89% of them singletons. The J segment lost 7 bases and the V segment lost 4 bases, leaving 5 bases of the junction unmatched. The CDR3 length is 14 residues. The germline gives CDR1 WNHNN, CDR2 SYGVQD (reference sequence). About this clone itself: Its target is unknown.

Documented treatment: around 19 received Ad26.COV2.S at low or high dose, single or two shots; about 5 received placebo; per-sample allocation not given. On day 63 after the first injection, vaccine and placebo recipients gave samples. The TCR originated in a person aged 18-60 years who received the Ad26.COV2.S COVID-19 vaccine or a placebo. The genes are TRBV10-1 and TRBJ1-5; TRBD1 aligns across 9 bases. Sequenced material: peripheral blood, taken in a trial of Ad26.COV2.S vaccine versus placebo. CDR3 loop: CASSGGTGHQPQHF. The CDR3 nucleotides read TGCGCCAGCAGTGGGGGGACAGGGCACCAGCCCCAGCATTTT.